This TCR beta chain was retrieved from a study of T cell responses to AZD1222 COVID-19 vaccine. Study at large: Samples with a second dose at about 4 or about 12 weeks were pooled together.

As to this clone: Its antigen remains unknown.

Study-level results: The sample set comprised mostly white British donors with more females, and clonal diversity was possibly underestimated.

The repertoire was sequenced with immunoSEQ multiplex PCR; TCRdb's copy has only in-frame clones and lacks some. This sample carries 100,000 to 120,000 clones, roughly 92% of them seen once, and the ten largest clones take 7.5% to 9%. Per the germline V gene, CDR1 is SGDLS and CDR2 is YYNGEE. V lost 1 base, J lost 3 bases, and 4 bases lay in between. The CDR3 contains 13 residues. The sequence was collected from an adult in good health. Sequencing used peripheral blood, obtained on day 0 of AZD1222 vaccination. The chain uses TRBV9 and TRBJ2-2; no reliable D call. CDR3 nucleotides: TGTGCCAGCAGCGTATGGGACACCGGGGAGCTGTTTTTT. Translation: CASSVWDTGELFF. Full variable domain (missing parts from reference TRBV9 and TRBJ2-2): DSGVTQTPKHLITATGQRVTLRCSPRSGDLSVYWYQQSLDQGLQFLIQYYNGEERAKGNILERFSAQQFPDLHSELNLSSLELGDSALYFCASSVWDTGELFFGEGSRLTVL.